Shown below are 5 T cell receptor beta chains from a single sample sequenced in a study of T cell repertoires in cytomegalovirus infection. TCRdb ran MiXCR on the reads and lists one entry per CDR3 protein. The table shows hundreds of thousands of distinct CDR3 sequences, with roughly 30% occurring only once. These TCRs are of unknown antigen specificity. Sequences were derived from cultured CD8+ T cells from PBMCs, sampled from culture after CMV antigen stimulation. Receptor source: a human donor in good health (CMV status not recorded). Some clones in this sample may be carry-over from other donors' samples.

The chain couples TRBV11-2 to TRBJ1-1; D might be TRBD1 (6 bases). In germline, CDR1 is SGHAT, CDR2 FQNNGV. The CDR3 sequence is 15 residues long. With 0 bases removed from V and 7 bases from J, the gap between germline ends came to 15 bases. CDR3 nucleotides: TGTGCCAGCAGCTTAGACTATGCAGGGGCGAGTGAAGCTTTCTTT. As protein: CASSLDYAGASEAFF.

This chain links TRBV10-3 with TRBJ2-3; 14 nucleotides align to TRBD2. Trimming at V came to 1 base and at J to 4 bases, leaving 4 bases not matched to a gene. Germline assignment: CDR1 ENHRY and CDR2 SYGVKD. The CDR3 contains 17 residues. The CDR3, as DNA: TGTGCCATCAGTGAGTTCGGACTAGCGGGGGGAGCAGATACGCAGTATTTT. It is translated as CAISEFGLAGGADTQYF.

V is TRBV29-1 and J is TRBJ1-2, with 8 positions matching TRBD1. The length of the CDR3 is 12 residues. The V gene end was trimmed by 5 bases and the J gene end by 4 bases; junction bases not matched to a gene: 3. Germline V gives CDR1 SQVTM, CDR2 ANQGSEA. CDR3 region: CSVPDRGYGYTF. The DNA for the CDR3 is TGCAGCGTTCCAGACAGGGGCTATGGCTACACCTTC.

This clonotype appeared a few times. This chain connects TRBV24-1 to TRBJ2-1; the D gene is possibly TRBD2 (6 bases). The CDR3 loop spans 13 amino acids. Trimming took off 6 bases at V and 3 bases at J, with 8 bases between the two ends. The germline CDR1 and CDR2 sequences are KGHDR and SFDVKD. For the CDR3, the DNA is TGTGCCACCAGTTCGGAGGGCTACAATGAGCAGTTCTTC. Translating gives CATSSEGYNEQFF.

V and J are TRBV2 and TRBJ1-1; D ambiguous. The V end lost 6 bases, the J end lost 8 bases, and 10 bases lay between the germline ends. The germline CDR1 and CDR2 sequences are SNHLY and FYNNEI. The CDR3 consists of 11 residues. The CDR3 region is CASSTRVEAFF. CDR3 DNA: TGTGCCAGCAGCACCCGGGTGGAAGCTTTCTTT.